This T cell receptor beta chain was documented in a study of blood T cells in healthy people across ages. Whole-study findings and limits: Naive T cell percentage by flow cytometry tracked strongly with beta diversity.

Germline assignment: CDR1 ENHRY and CDR2 SYGVKD. Trimming pared 2 bases from V and 5 bases from J, leaving 7 bases between. The CDR3 is 13 amino acids. Together with a sample-barcoded 5' primer, a J-beta primer mix was included in a second PCR lasting about 6 to 12 cycles. A template-switch adaptor that had 12 random nucleotides put a tag on each cDNA molecule. TCRdb called the 5' RACE reads again in MiXCR, with one record for every CDR3 protein. The data show over 1,300,000 distinct CDR3 sequences, with approximately 59% seen just once and 5% to 7% held by the top ten. As for this clonotype: Its antigen is unknown.

J is TRBJ2-1 and V is TRBV10-3; no firm D call. The receptor was derived from a man aged 18 to 30 in good health. Input material: blood. CDR3 in amino acids: CAISENGDNEQFF. Here the CDR3 DNA reads TGTGCCATCAGTGAGAACGGAGACAATGAGCAGTTCTTC.